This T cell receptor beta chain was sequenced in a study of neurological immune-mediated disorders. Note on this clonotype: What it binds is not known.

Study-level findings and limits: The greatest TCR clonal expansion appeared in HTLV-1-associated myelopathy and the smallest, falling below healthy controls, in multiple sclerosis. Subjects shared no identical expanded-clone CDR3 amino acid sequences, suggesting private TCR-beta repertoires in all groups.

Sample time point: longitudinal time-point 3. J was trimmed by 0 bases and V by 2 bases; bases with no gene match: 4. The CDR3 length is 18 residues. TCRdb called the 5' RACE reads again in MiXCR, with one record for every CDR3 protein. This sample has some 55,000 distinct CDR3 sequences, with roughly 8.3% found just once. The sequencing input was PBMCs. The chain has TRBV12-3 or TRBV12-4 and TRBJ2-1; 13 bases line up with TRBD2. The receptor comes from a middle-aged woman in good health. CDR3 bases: TGTGCCAGCAGTTTAACTAGCGGGAGGGTCAGCTCCTACAATGAGCAGTTCTTC. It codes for CASSLTSGRVSSYNEQFF.